Listed below are T cell receptor beta chains from one sample, sequenced in a study of blood T cell repertoires in COVID-19. Here immunoSEQ multiplex PCR was the method, and the copy in TCRdb shows in-frame clones only, minus some. The sample has approximately 190,000 clones; about nine tenths are singletons. Specimen: peripheral blood. These receptors were taken from an elderly man with acute or convalescent COVID-19. Each CDR3 is given with its conserved first and last residue. The order of the fields is clone size, V gene, J gene, CDR3 protein. Clone size is stated in some rows and not others, as once, few, many or a class when expanded.

>.|TRBV5-4|TRBJ2-7
CASSLGMGLSEQYF
>.|TRBV10-3|TRBJ1-1
CAISEGQGALNTEAFF
>once|TRBV18|TRBJ1-1
CASSPSGGWSTEAFF
>.|TRBV28|TRBJ1-5
CASTTAGQGEGQPQHF
>.|TRBV7-9|TRBJ2-5
CASSLAVGGVETQYF
>.|TRBV5-1|TRBJ1-5
CASSLQGGNQPQHF
>.|TRBV19|TRBJ1-5
CASRTDESNQPQHF
>.|TRBV28|TRBJ2-7
CASSSEGQALYEQYF
>.|TRBV9|TRBJ2-1
CASSIGQGIGEQFF
>.|TRBV19|TRBJ1-4
CASSIASGTSNEKLFF
>.|TRBV5-8|TRBJ1-1
CASDRGRGTEAFF
>.|TRBV24-1|TRBJ1-5
CATSGQGNQPQHF
>.|TRBV29-1|TRBJ1-2
CSVDRGKDYGYTF
>.|TRBV3-1/TRBV3-2|TRBJ2-5
CASSTNRGIKETQYF
>.|TRBV5-1|TRBJ2-3
CASTPGSTDTQYF
>.|TRBV7-9|TRBJ1-3
CASRRAGNTIYF
>.|TRBV3-1/TRBV3-2|TRBJ1-4
CASSQEGVRDRVSEDEKLFF
>.|TRBV12-3/TRBV12-4|TRBJ1-2
CASSLGGTGRDTF
>.|TRBV9|TRBJ1-2
CASSDRGGLYGYTF
>few|TRBV14|TRBJ1-3
CASSQTDSPGNTIYF
>.|TRBV11-2|TRBJ1-6
CASSFGAGANSPLHF
>.|TRBV29-1|TRBJ2-1
CSVVVLAGGRDEQFF
>.|TRBV3-1/TRBV3-2|TRBJ1-2
CASSPGTGVDYGYTF
>.|TRBV18|TRBJ1-1
CASSPALNTEAFF
>once|TRBV19|TRBJ2-1
CASSPQGSEQFF
>.|TRBV29-1|TRBJ2-7
CSVHRTGINEQYF
>.|TRBV18|TRBJ1-2
CASSDRVDYGYTF
>once|TRBV19|TRBJ1-2
CASSTGQGALGYTF
>.|TRBV2|TRBJ2-7
CASTVHHEQYF